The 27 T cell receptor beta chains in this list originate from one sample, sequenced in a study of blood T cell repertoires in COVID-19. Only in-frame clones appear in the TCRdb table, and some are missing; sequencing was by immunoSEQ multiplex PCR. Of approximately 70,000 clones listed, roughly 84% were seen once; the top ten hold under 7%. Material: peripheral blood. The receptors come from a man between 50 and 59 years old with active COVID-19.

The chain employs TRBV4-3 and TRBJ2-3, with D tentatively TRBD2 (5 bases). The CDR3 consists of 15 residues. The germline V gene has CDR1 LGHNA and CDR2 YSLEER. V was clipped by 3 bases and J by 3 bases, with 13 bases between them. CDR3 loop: CASSQDFRVTDTQYF. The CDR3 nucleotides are TGCGCCAGCAGCCAGGACTTCCGAGTTACAGATACGCAGTATTTT.

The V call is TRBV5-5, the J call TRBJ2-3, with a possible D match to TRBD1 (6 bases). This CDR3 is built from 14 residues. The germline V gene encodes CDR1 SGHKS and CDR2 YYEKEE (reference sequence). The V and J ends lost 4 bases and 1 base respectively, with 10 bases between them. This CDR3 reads CASSLAGGTDTQYF. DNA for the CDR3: TGTGCCAGCAGCCTTGCAGGGGGCACAGATACGCAGTATTTT.

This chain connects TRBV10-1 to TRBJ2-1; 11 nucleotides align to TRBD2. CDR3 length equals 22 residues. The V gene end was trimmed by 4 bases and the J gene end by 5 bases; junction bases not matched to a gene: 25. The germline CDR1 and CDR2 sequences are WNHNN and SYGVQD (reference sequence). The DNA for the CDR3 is TGCGCCAGCAGTGCGGATATAGCGGGGGGGCGATACTCCTTCGGGGTTAACAATGAGCAGTTCTTC. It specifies CASSADIAGGRYSFGVNNEQFF.

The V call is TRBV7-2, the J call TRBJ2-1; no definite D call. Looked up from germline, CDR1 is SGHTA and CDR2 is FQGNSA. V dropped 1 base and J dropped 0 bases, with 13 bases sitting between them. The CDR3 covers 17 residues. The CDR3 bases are TGTGCCAGCAGCTTAGAGGCGGCTGGCCTCTCCTACAATGAGCAGTTCTTC. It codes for CASSLEAAGLSYNEQFF. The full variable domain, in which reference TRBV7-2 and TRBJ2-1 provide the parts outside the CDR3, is GAGVSQSPSNKVTEKGKDVELRCDPISGHTALYWYRQSLGQGLEFLIYFQGNSAPDKSGLPSDRFSAERTGGSVSTLTIQRTQQEDSAVYLCASSLEAAGLSYNEQFFGPGTRLTVL.

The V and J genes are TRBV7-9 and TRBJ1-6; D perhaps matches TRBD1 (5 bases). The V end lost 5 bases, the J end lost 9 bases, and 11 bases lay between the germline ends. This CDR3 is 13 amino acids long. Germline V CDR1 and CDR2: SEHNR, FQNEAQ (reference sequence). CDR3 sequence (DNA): TGTGCCAGCAGCCCCGGGGGAGTTTCACCCCTCCACTTT. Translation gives CASSPGGVSPLHF.

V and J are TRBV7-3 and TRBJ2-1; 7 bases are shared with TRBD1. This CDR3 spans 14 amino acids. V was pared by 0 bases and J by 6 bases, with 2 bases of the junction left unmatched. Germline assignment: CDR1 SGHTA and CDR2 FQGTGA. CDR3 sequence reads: CASSLTDRINEQFF. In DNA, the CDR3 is TGTGCCAGCAGCTTAACGGACAGGATCAATGAGCAGTTCTTC.

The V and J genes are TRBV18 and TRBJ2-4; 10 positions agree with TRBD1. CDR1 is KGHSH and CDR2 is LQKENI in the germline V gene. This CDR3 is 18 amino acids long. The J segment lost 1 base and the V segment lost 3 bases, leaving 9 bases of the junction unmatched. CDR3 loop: CASSPLEGQGSAKNIQYF. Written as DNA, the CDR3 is TGTGCCAGCTCACCGTTGGAGGGACAGGGGTCGGCCAAAAACATTCAGTACTTC.

CDR3 coding DNA: TGTGCCAGAAGCCGCAGCGGGAGGGCGATCAAAAGCTCCTACAATGAGCAGTTCTTC. This gives the protein CARSRSGRAIKSSYNEQFF. This chain links TRBV5-3 with TRBJ2-1; 10 bases are a match to TRBD2. TRBV5-3 is filed as an ORF, its function uncertain. V shed 4 bases, J shed 0 bases, and the junction held 13 bases outside the gene matches. CDR3 length: 19 residues.

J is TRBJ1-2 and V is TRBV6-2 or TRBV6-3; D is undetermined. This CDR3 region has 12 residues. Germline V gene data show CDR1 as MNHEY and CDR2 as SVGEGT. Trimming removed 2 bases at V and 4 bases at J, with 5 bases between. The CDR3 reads CASSYGPYGYTF. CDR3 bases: TGTGCCAGCAGTTACGGGCCCTATGGCTACACCTTC.

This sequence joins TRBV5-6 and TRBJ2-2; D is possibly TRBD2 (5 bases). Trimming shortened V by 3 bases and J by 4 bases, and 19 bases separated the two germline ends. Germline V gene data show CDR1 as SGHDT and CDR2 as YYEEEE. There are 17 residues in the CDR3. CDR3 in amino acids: CASSSPTPGVPTGELFF. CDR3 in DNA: TGTGCCAGCAGCTCACCGACTCCCGGGGTACCCACCGGGGAGCTGTTTTTT.

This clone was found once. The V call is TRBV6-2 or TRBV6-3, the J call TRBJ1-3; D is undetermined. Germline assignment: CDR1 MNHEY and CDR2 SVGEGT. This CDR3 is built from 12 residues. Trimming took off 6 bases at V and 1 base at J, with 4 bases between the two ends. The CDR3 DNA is TGTGCCAGCAGCACTTCTGGAAACACCATATATTTT. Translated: CASSTSGNTIYF.

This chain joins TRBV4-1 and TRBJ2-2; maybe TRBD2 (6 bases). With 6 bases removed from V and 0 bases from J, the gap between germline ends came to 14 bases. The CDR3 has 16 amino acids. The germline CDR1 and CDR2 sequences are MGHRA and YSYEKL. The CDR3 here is CASRQSRGTNTGELFF. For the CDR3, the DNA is TGCGCCAGCAGGCAAAGTCGGGGGACGAACACCGGGGAGCTGTTTTTT.

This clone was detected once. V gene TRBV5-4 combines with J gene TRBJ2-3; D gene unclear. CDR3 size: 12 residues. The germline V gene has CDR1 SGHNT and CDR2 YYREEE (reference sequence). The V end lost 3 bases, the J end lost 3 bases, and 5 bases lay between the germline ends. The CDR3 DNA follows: TGTGCCAGCAGCTCTTCGACAGATACGCAGTATTTT. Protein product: CASSSSTDTQYF.

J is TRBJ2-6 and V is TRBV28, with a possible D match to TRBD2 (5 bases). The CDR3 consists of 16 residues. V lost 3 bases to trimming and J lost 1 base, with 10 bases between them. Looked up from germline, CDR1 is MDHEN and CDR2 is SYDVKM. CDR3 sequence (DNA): TGTGCCAGCAGTTTCCCGGGGATTTCTGGGGCCAACGTCCTGACTTTC. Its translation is CASSFPGISGANVLTF.

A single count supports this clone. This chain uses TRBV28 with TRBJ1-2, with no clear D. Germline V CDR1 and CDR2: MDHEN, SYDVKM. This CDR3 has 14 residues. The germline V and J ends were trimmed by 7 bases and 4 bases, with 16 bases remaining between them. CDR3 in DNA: TGTGCCAGCACTTCCGACACCCAACGCTATGGCTACACCTTC. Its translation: CASTSDTQRYGYTF.

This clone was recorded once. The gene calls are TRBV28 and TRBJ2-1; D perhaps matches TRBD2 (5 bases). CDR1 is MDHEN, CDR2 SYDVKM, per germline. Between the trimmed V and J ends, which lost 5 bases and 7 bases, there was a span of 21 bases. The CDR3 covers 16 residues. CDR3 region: CASSPFEASIRNEQFF. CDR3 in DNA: TGTGCCAGCAGTCCGTTTGAGGCTAGCATACGAAATGAGCAGTTCTTC.

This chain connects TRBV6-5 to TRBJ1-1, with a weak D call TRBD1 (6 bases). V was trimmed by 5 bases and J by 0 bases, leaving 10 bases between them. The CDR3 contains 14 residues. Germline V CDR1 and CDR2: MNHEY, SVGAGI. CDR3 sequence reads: CASSPGQVNTEAFF. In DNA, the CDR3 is TGTGCCAGCAGTCCGGGACAAGTGAACACTGAAGCTTTCTTT.

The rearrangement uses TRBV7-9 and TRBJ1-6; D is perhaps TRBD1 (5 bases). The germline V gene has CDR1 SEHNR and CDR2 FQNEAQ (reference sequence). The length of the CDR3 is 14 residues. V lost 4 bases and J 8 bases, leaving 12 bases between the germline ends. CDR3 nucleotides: TGTGCCAGCAGCTCTGACTGGGGGGATTCACCCCTCCACTTT. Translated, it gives CASSSDWGDSPLHF.

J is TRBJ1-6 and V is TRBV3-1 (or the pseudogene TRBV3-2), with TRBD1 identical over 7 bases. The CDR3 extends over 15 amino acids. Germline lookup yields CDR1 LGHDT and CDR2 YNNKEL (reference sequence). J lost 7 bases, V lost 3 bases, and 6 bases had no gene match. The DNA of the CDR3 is TGTGCCAGCAGCCACCGACAGGGCGGGAATTCACCCCTCCACTTT. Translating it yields CASSHRQGGNSPLHF.

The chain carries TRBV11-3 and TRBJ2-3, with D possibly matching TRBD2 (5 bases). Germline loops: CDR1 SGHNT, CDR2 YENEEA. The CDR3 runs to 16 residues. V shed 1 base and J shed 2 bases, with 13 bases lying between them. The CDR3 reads CASSLGPSGNTDTQYF. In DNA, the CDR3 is TGTGCCAGCAGCTTAGGTCCCAGCGGAAACACAGATACGCAGTATTTT.

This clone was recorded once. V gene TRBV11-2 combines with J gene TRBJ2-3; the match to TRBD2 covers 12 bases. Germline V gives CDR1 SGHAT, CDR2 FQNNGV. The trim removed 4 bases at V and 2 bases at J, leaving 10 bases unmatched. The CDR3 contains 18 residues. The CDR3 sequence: CASSSGLAGTIDTDTQYF. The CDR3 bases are TGTGCCAGCAGCTCCGGACTAGCGGGGACCATCGACACAGATACGCAGTATTTT.

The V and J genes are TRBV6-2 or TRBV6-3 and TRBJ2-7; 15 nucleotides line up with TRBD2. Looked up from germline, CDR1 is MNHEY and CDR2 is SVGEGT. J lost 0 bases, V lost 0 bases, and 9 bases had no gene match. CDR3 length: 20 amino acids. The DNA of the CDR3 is TGTGCCAGCAGTTACTCCTGGGGACTAGCGGGGGGAACTCCCTCCTACGAGCAGTACTTC. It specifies CASSYSWGLAGGTPSYEQYF.

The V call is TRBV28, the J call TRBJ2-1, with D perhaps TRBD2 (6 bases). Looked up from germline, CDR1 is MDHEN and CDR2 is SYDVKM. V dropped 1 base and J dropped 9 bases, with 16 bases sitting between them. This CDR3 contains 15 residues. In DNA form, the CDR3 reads TGTGCCAGCAGTTTATTGGAGGGAGGCGTCAGTGAGCAGTTCTTC. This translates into CASSLLEGGVSEQFF.

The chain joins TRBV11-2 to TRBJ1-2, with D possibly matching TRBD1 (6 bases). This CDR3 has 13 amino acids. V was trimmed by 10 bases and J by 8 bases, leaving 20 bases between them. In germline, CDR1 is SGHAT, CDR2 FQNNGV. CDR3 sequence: CATPAGAAGGYTF. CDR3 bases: TGTGCCACCCCAGCAGGGGCGGCCGGGGGCTACACCTTC. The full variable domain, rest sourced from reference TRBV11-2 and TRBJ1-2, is EAGVAQSPRYKIIEKRQSVAFWCNPISGHATLYWYQQILGQGPKLLIQFQNNGVVDDSQLPKDRFSAERLKGVDSTLKIQPAKLEDSAVYLCATPAGAAGGYTFGSGTRLTVV.

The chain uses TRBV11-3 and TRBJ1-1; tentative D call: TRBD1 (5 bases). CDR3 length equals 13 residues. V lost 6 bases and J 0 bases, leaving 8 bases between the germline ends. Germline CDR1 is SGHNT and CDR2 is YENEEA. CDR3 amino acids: CASSRQLNTEAFF. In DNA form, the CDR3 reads TGTGCCAGCAGTCGACAGCTGAACACTGAAGCTTTCTTT.

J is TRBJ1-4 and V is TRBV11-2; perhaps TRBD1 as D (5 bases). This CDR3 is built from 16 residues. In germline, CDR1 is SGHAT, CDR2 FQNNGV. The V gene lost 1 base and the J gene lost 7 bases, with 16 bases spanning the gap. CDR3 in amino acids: CASSLGSGGSGEKLFF. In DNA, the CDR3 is TGTGCCAGCAGCTTAGGCAGCGGGGGGAGCGGTGAAAAACTGTTTTTT.

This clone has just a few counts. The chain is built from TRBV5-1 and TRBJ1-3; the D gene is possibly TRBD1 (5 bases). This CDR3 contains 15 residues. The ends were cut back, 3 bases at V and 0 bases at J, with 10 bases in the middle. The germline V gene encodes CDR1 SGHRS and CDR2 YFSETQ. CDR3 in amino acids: CASSSPGISGNTIYF. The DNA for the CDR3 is TGCGCCAGCAGCTCTCCAGGGATCTCTGGAAACACCATATATTTT.